This TCR beta chain was obtained from a study of cytomegalovirus exposure and HLA in healthy donors. Primers: 60 Vbeta forward and 13 Jbeta reverse. The assay was immunoSEQ multiplex PCR, and TCRdb's table has in-frame clones only and misses some. This table has approximately 140,000 clones, 60% to 80% appearing once. Germline V lookup: CDR1 SGHTA, CDR2 FQGNSA. This CDR3 contains 14 residues. V gave up 7 bases and J gave up 4 bases; unmatched junction bases: 6. This clone has a single count. The sample comprised PBMCs. This TCR came from a male donor in good health and CMV-seronegative. The genes are TRBV7-2 and TRBJ2-3; 9 positions match TRBD1. The CDR3 region has the DNA TGTGCCAGCACTCAGGACAGGGGACCAGATACGCAGTATTTT. Translating it yields CASTQDRGPDTQYF. Variable domain in full (rest from reference TRBV7-2 and TRBJ2-3): GAGVSQSPSNKVTEKGKDVELRCDPISGHTALYWYRQSLGQGLEFLIYFQGNSAPDKSGLPSDRFSAERTGGSVSTLTIQRTQQEDSAVYLCASTQDRGPDTQYFGPGTRLTVL.